The rows below give T cell receptor beta chains drawn from one sample of a study of CD8 T cells in Susac syndrome. In TCRdb, the immunoSEQ multiplex PCR reads were re-called with MiXCR into one record per CDR3 protein. The data show under 200,000 distinct CDR3 sequences, with over 85% seen just once and 0.08% to 0.11% held by the top ten. The sample comprised CD4+ T cells from PBMCs. These receptor sequences come from a human donor in good health. Both conserved end residues are part of each CDR3. D genes are given only for firm matches. The size field is filled for only some rows; it gives once, few, many or a size class.

CASSFGFLGYGYTF	TGTGCCAGCAGTTTCGGCTTTTTGGGGTATGGCTACACCTTC	-	TRBV12-3/TRBV12-4	TRBJ1-2	-	14
CASGVEGNQPQHF	TGTGCCAGCGGAGTGGAGGGCAATCAGCCCCAGCATTTT	-	TRBV3-1	TRBJ1-5	-	13
CASSSNSYNSPLHF	TGTGCCAGCAGCTCAAACTCCTATAATTCACCCCTCCACTTT	-	TRBV7-6	TRBJ1-6	-	14
CASGKRLAGSFDTQYF	TGTGCCAGCGGAAAGAGACTAGCGGGCTCCTTTGATACGCAGTATTTT	TRBD2	TRBV6-1	TRBJ2-3	-	16
CATSDHGLTSGNEQFF	TGTGCCACCAGTGACCATGGACTCACCTCGGGGAATGAGCAGTTCTTC	-	TRBV24-1	TRBJ2-1	-	16
CASSSPTGTGTYEQYF	TGTGCCAGCAGTTCACCAACAGGGACAGGTACCTACGAGCAGTACTTC	TRBD1	TRBV12-3/TRBV12-4	TRBJ2-7	-	16
CSATKGIYEQYF	TGCAGTGCTACTAAGGGGATCTACGAGCAGTACTTC	-	TRBV20-1	TRBJ2-7	-	12
CSARDNGAGGYTIYF	TGCAGTGCTAGAGATAATGGGGCAGGGGGGTACACCATATATTTT	TRBD1	TRBV20-1	TRBJ1-3	-	15
CSAPVGGNTEAFF	TGCAGTGCCCCGGTGGGAGGGAACACTGAAGCTTTCTTT	-	TRBV20-1	TRBJ1-1	-	13
CASSQGLAGVYNEQFF	TGCGCCAGCAGCCAGGGACTAGCGGGGGTCTACAATGAGCAGTTCTTC	TRBD2	TRBV4-1	TRBJ2-1	-	16
CASSEGSGGTYNEQFF	TGTGCCAGCAGTGAAGGGAGCGGGGGAACCTACAATGAGCAGTTCTTC	TRBD2	TRBV2	TRBJ2-1	-	16
CASSSVNTGELFF	TGTGCCAGCAGCTCCGTGAACACCGGGGAGCTGTTTTTT	-	TRBV7-3	TRBJ2-2	-	13
CASSPLSWRSSYEQYF	TGTGCCAGCAGCCCCCTTTCGTGGAGGAGCTCCTACGAGCAGTACTTC	-	TRBV3-1	TRBJ2-7	once	16
CSGGYREGVGTQYF	TGCAGCGGCGGCTACAGGGAGGGAGTCGGTACGCAGTATTTT	-	TRBV29-1	TRBJ2-3	-	14
CSVESSGSGETQYF	TGCAGCGTTGAGTCTAGCGGGAGTGGAGAGACCCAGTACTTC	TRBD2	TRBV29-1	TRBJ2-5	-	14
CSAILGISNEKLFF	TGCAGTGCTATCTTAGGGATTTCGAATGAAAAACTGTTTTTT	-	TRBV20-1	TRBJ1-4	-	14
CASSWNRAFF	TGTGCCAGCAGTTGGAATAGAGCTTTCTTT	-	TRBV27	TRBJ1-1	-	10
CASSPRLAGGNEQFF	TGTGCCAGCTCACCAAGGCTAGCGGGCGGCAATGAGCAGTTCTTC	TRBD2	TRBV18	TRBJ2-1	-	15
CASSPGAGWDTEAFF	TGTGCCAGCAGCCCAGGGGCCGGATGGGACACTGAAGCTTTCTTT	-	TRBV3-1	TRBJ1-1	-	15
CASSYQAGSRDTQYF	TGTGCCAGCAGCTATCAAGCGGGCTCTAGGGATACGCAGTATTTT	-	TRBV7-3	TRBJ2-3	-	15
CSARDPLQGASGANVLTF	TGCAGTGCTAGAGATCCCTTACAGGGGGCCTCTGGGGCCAACGTCCTGACTTTC	TRBD1	TRBV20-1	TRBJ2-6	once	18
CASRTPGTVYEQYF	TGCGCCAGCAGGACTCCCGGGACAGTCTACGAGCAGTACTTC	TRBD1	TRBV5-1	TRBJ2-7	-	14
CSVEDTQGREKLFF	TGCAGCGTTGAAGACACACAGGGTAGGGAAAAACTGTTTTTT	-	TRBV29-1	TRBJ1-4	-	14
CASSPGTSGANGKFF	TGTGCCAGCAGTCCCGGGACTAGCGGGGCGAACGGGAAGTTCTTC	TRBD2	TRBV27	TRBJ2-1	-	15
CAGMETGTGEQYF	TGTGCCGGGATGGAAACAGGGACGGGCGAGCAGTACTTC	-	TRBV28	TRBJ2-7	-	13
CASKRGTGETQYF	TGTGCCAGCAAAAGGGGGACGGGTGAGACCCAGTACTTC	-	TRBV19	TRBJ2-5	-	13